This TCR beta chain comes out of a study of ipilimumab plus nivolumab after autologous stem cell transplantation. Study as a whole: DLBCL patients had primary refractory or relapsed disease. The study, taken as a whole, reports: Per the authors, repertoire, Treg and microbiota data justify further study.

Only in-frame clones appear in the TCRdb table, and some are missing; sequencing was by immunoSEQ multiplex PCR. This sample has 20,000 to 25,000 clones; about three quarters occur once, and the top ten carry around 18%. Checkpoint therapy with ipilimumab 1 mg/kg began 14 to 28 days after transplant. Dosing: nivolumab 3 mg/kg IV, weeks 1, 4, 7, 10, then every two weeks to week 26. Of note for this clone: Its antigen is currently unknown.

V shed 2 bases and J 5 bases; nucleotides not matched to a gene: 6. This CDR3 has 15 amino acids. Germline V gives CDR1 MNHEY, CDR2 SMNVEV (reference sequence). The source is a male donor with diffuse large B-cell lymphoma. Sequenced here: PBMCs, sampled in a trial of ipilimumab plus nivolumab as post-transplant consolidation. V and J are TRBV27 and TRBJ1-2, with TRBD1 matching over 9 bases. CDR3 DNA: TGTGCCAGCAGTTTACTTCGACAGGGGGATTATGGCTACACCTTC. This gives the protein CASSLLRQGDYGYTF.